The 7 T cell receptor beta chains listed next were all sequenced from one sample in a study of immune aging and cytomegalovirus after organ transplant. The antigens these receptors bind are not known. As to time point: five sample-tagged time points from pre-transplant (day -1) to day 368 post-transplant, pooled. A microwell BD Rhapsody targeted mRNA and AbSeq workflow captured the cells and built the libraries. One entry per CDR3 protein, called by TCRdb with MiXCR from the single-cell sequencing reads. There are about 21,000 distinct CDR3 sequences in the sample; roughly 36% occur only once, and 25% lies in the top ten. The input for sequencing was CMV peptide-activated CD4+ and CD8+ T cells sorted from blood, taken at five time points, pooled. Noted subset: sorted CD8+CD137+ and CD4+CD154+ T cells after 11 to 13 h CMV IE-1 peptide stimulation. These receptors were taken from a female donor who had a heart transplant and CMV viremia.

The V call is TRBV7-9, the J call TRBJ2-1, with 7 bases matching TRBD2. The CDR3 extends over 14 amino acids. V shed 8 bases and J 0 bases; nucleotides not matched to a gene: 4. Germline CDR1 reads SEHNR; CDR2 reads FQNEAQ (reference sequence). The CDR3 DNA is TGTGCCAGCCCGCGCGGGAGCTCCTACAATGAGCAGTTCTTC. The encoded protein is CASPRGSSYNEQFF.

The V call is TRBV2, the J call TRBJ2-3; 11 nucleotides match TRBD2. Germline loops: CDR1 SNHLY, CDR2 FYNNEI. With V trimmed by 5 bases and J by 6 bases, 4 bases remained unmatched. The CDR3 is 14 amino acids. CDR3 in amino acids: CASSTSGGRDTQYF. The CDR3 DNA is TGTGCCAGCAGTACTAGCGGGGGCCGGGATACGCAGTATTTT.

This clonotype was found many times. The V gene is TRBV6-5, the J gene TRBJ2-7; 8 bases align to TRBD1. CDR3 length: 17 amino acids. Looked up from germline, CDR1 is MNHEY and CDR2 is SVGAGI. V shed 5 bases and J 1 base; nucleotides not matched to a gene: 13. The CDR3 region is CASSVTIAGGSSYEQYF. CDR3 DNA sequence: TGTGCCAGCAGTGTTACGATCGCAGGGGGCTCATCCTACGAGCAGTACTTC.

V and J are TRBV14 and TRBJ1-1; D is possibly TRBD1 (6 bases). This CDR3 spans 15 amino acids. V was cut by 4 bases and J by 0 bases, with 12 bases left in between. Germline CDR1 is SGHDN and CDR2 is FVKESK. DNA for the CDR3: TGTGCCAGCAGCCTCCTGACAGGCATGAACACTGAAGCTTTCTTT. Its translation is CASSLLTGMNTEAFF.

There are a few counts of this clonotype. A read error may account for a junction end that differs from germline. The DNA for the CDR3 is TGTGCCAGCAGCTCACCTTACACTGAGCAGTTCTTC. Translated: CASSSPYTEQFF. The chain joins TRBV5-4 to TRBJ2-1, with D unclear. The CDR3 spans 12 residues. From germline, CDR1 is SGHNT and CDR2 YYREEE (reference sequence).

The table lists this clonotype with a few counts. The chain uses TRBV30 and TRBJ1-1, with D possibly matching TRBD1 (5 bases). CDR3 length: 13 residues. The germline CDR1 and CDR2 sequences are GTSNPN and SVGIG (reference sequence). V was pared by 4 bases and J by 1 base, with 10 bases between. The CDR3 DNA reads TGTGCCTGGACAGGGCGGGGGAACACTGAAGCTTTCTTT. Its protein product is CAWTGRGNTEAFF.

The J gene is TRBJ1-1, the V gene TRBV12-3 or TRBV12-4; 8 bases align to TRBD1. There are 15 residues in the CDR3. The V gene end was trimmed by 6 bases and the J gene end by 1 base; junction bases not matched to a gene: 7. The DNA for the CDR3 is TGTGCCAGCAGGAGACAGGGGATAAGGAACACTGAAGCTTTCTTT. This codes for CASRRQGIRNTEAFF.